These T cell receptor beta chains were read from a single sample in a study of CD8+ T cells in alopecia areata. Profiling relied on immunoSEQ multiplex PCR, and the TCRdb table lists in-frame clones only, not all of them. This table holds roughly 120,000 clones, about 61% found once. The sequenced sample consisted of CD4+ T cells sorted from blood. The receptors come from a human donor in good health. Each CDR3 is given with its conserved first and last residue. Fields, in order: D gene, V gene, clone size, J gene, CDR3 DNA, CDR3 protein. A D gene is named only where the DNA matches it firmly. Clone size, where shown, is once, few, many, or a class for clones that have expanded.

>NA|TRBV4-1|NA|TRBJ2-5
TGCGCCAGCAGCCAAGAAACCGGGAGTAACCGCGGAGAGACCCAGTACTTC
CASSQETGSNRGETQYF
>NA|TRBV5-6|NA|TRBJ1-2
TGTGCCAGCAGCTCGGACAGCCATAAGCGTGGCTACACCTTC
CASSSDSHKRGYTF
>NA|TRBV21-1|few|TRBJ2-2
TGTGCCAGCAGCAATAATGCGGGCACCGGGGAGCTGTTTTTT
CASSNNAGTGELFF
>NA|TRBV2|NA|TRBJ1-5
TGTGCCAGCGGGGACTATCAGCCCCAGCATTTT
CASGDYQPQHF
>NA|TRBV6-1|NA|TRBJ2-6
TGTGCCAGCAGTGAAGAACAGATGAACTCTGGGGCCAACGTCCTGACTTTC
CASSEEQMNSGANVLTF
>NA|TRBV23-1|NA|TRBJ1-5
TGCGCCAGCAGTCAATCTGAAAATTGGCCTGCGAGCAATCAGCCCCAGCATTTT
CASSQSENWPASNQPQHF
>NA|TRBV7-3|NA|TRBJ2-5
TGTGCCAGCAGCTTACCAGGATCCCAAGAGACCCAGTACTTC
CASSLPGSQETQYF
>NA|TRBV6-5|NA|TRBJ1-1
TGTGCCAGCAGTAATCCGCAAAACACTGAAGCTTTCTTT
CASSNPQNTEAFF
>NA|TRBV5-1|few|TRBJ2-2
TGCGCCAGCAGCTTGAGGCTTCCCCCCGGGGAGCTGTTTTTT
CASSLRLPPGELFF
>NA|TRBV30|NA|TRBJ2-7
TGTGCCTGGGGCCGGGCTCGGTACGAGCAGTACTTC
CAWGRARYEQYF
>NA|TRBV5-6|NA|TRBJ2-1
TGTGCCAGCAGCTTTAATATCGATGAGCAGTTCTTC
CASSFNIDEQFF
>NA|TRBV28|few|TRBJ1-1
TGTGCCAGCAGTAAGGGGACGAACACTGAAGCTTTCTTT
CASSKGTNTEAFF
>NA|TRBV4-2|NA|TRBJ2-5
TGTGCCAGCAGCTCCCGGAGGGGTCAAGAGACCCAGTACTTC
CASSSRRGQETQYF
>TRBD1|TRBV6-5|NA|TRBJ1-2
TGTGCCAGCAGTTACAGGGACAGGGGAGGCTATGGCTACACCTTC
CASSYRDRGGYGYTF
>NA|TRBV7-9|NA|TRBJ2-5
TGTGCCAGCAGCTTAGCGGCCCAAGAGACCCAGTACTTC
CASSLAAQETQYF
>NA|TRBV29-1|NA|TRBJ2-1
TGCAGCGTTGAAAAGGCAGGGGGGGTTGATGAGCAGTTCTTC
CSVEKAGGVDEQFF
>NA|TRBV5-1|few|TRBJ1-1
TGCGCCAGCAGCCATAGGGACAATATGAACACTGAAGCTTTCTTT
CASSHRDNMNTEAFF
>NA|TRBV30|NA|TRBJ2-2
TGTGCCTGGGGTCCACAGGGAAGAAACGCCGGGGAGCTGTTTTTT
CAWGPQGRNAGELFF
>NA|TRBV7-9|few|TRBJ2-7
TGTGCCAGCAGCCCTTATAACTTC
CASSPYNF
>NA|TRBV30|NA|TRBJ1-1
TGTGCCTGGACAGCAGGGTGGGACACTGAAGCTTTCTTT
CAWTAGWDTEAFF
>NA|TRBV15|NA|TRBJ2-5
TGTGCCACCAGCAGAGGCCGGTCCCAAGAGACCCAGTACTTC
CATSRGRSQETQYF
>NA|TRBV2|NA|TRBJ2-3
TGTGCCAGCAAACCCCCCCGAGTATGGACAGATACGCAGTATTTT
CASKPPRVWTDTQYF
>TRBD1|TRBV18|NA|TRBJ2-6
TGTGCCAGCTCAACTACAGGGGCTGGGGCCAACGTCCTGACTTTC
CASSTTGAGANVLTF
>NA|TRBV5-1|NA|TRBJ2-1
TGCGCCAGCAGCTTCGGCGAATTGATGAACAATGAGCAGTTCTTC
CASSFGELMNNEQFF
>TRBD1|TRBV27|NA|TRBJ2-7
TGTGCCAGCAGTCCACAGGGGTACGAGCAGTACTTC
CASSPQGYEQYF
>TRBD1|TRBV25-1|NA|TRBJ1-2
TGTGCCAGCAGCCCGATGGGACAGCTAGACTATGGCTACACCTTC
CASSPMGQLDYGYTF
>NA|TRBV5-1|NA|TRBJ2-5
TGCGCCAGCAGCTTGGTTGCGGAAGAGACCCAGTACTTC
CASSLVAEETQYF
>NA|TRBV30|NA|TRBJ1-2
TGTGCCTGGAGTGTTAACGACCCAGGGGGCTACACCTTC
CAWSVNDPGGYTF
>NA|TRBV30|NA|TRBJ1-2
TGTGCCTGGACATCCGACAGCCGAAGCTATGGCTACACCTTC
CAWTSDSRSYGYTF
>NA|TRBV10-3|NA|TRBJ2-2
TGTGCCACAAGGGGGGCCCCGGCCGGGGAGCTGTTTTTT
CATRGAPAGELFF
>NA|TRBV19|few|TRBJ1-5
TGTGCCAGTACACAATGGGGAGGAGGCAATCAGCCCCAGCATTTT
CASTQWGGGNQPQHF
>NA|TRBV1|NA|TRBJ2-1
TGCACCAGCAGCCAAGTAGGAGGCGGGGGCCTCAATGAGCAGTTCTTC
CTSSQVGGGGLNEQFF
>NA|TRBV20-1|few|TRBJ1-1
TGCAGTGCTGAACCAGGAAGAGAAGCTTTCTTT
CSAEPGREAFF
>TRBD1|TRBV5-1|few|TRBJ2-3
TGCGCCAGCAGCCCACAAGGGGGCTCGGTCGATACGCAGTATTTT
CASSPQGGSVDTQYF
>NA|TRBV19|NA|TRBJ2-2
TGTGCCAGTACCCCATCGGATACCGGGGAGCTGTTTTTT
CASTPSDTGELFF
>TRBD1|TRBV2|NA|TRBJ1-5
TGTGCCAGCAGTCTACAGGGGCAGCGGCCCCAGCATTTT
CASSLQGQRPQHF
>NA|TRBV7-6|NA|TRBJ2-7
TGTGCCAGCAGCTCCTTCATGGTAGCGAGGGAGCAGTACTTC
CASSSFMVAREQYF
>NA|TRBV7-2|NA|TRBJ1-6
TGTGCCAGCAGCGAGCGGCAGGGGATGAATTCACCCCTCCACTTT
CASSERQGMNSPLHF
>NA|TRBV30|NA|TRBJ2-7
TGTGCCTGGAGTGTGGGATACGAGCAGTACTTC
CAWSVGYEQYF
>NA|TRBV5-4|NA|TRBJ1-1
TGTGCCAGCCTCAGGTGGGGATCACCTGAAGCTTTCTTT
CASLRWGSPEAFF